This is a list of T cell receptor beta chains from one sample in a study of blood T cell repertoires in COVID-19. The protocol was immunoSEQ multiplex PCR, while the TCRdb copy is restricted to in-frame clones and leaves out a portion. Here the sample spans roughly 200,000 clones, roughly 84% being singletons. Sequencing was performed on peripheral blood. These receptors all come from a human donor in a cohort sampled during active COVID-19. Both conserved end residues are part of each CDR3. Fields, in order: V gene, clone size, J gene, D gene, CDR3 protein, CDR3 DNA. A D gene is named only where the DNA matches it firmly. The size field is filled for only some rows; it gives once, few, many or a size class.

V: TRBV24-1
size: .
J: TRBJ2-1
D: .
CDR3: CATSERGQPYNEQFF
DNA: TGTGCCACCAGTGAAAGAGGACAGCCCTACAATGAGCAGTTCTTC

V: TRBV2
size: .
J: TRBJ2-2
D: .
CDR3: CASSARLGNTGELFF
DNA: TGTGCCAGCAGTGCCCGACTAGGGAACACCGGGGAGCTGTTTTTT

V: TRBV25-1
size: .
J: TRBJ2-1
D: .
CDR3: CASSDLGGSYNEQFF
DNA: TGTGCCAGCAGTGATCTAGGGGGCTCCTACAATGAGCAGTTCTTC

V: TRBV5-1
size: .
J: TRBJ1-1
D: .
CDR3: CASSTPGERSTEAFF
DNA: TGCGCCAGCAGCACACCAGGGGAGAGGAGCACTGAAGCTTTCTTT

V: TRBV21-1
size: .
J: TRBJ1-1
D: .
CDR3: CASSLNRGNTEAFF
DNA: TGTGCCAGCAGCCTCAACAGGGGGAATACTGAAGCTTTCTTT

V: TRBV5-1
size: .
J: TRBJ2-7
D: .
CDR3: CASSLELNSYEQYF
DNA: TGCGCCAGCAGCTTGGAATTAAACTCCTACGAGCAGTACTTC

V: TRBV30
size: .
J: TRBJ2-2
D: .
CDR3: CAWSVRLRAAVQVGTGELFF
DNA: TGTGCCTGGAGTGTACGGCTGCGTGCGGCTGTACAGGTGGGGACCGGGGAGCTGTTTTTT

V: TRBV28
size: .
J: TRBJ1-4
D: .
CDR3: CASSLFESPVDEKLFF
DNA: TGTGCCAGCAGTTTGTTTGAAAGCCCGGTTGATGAAAAACTGTTTTTT

V: TRBV7-5
size: .
J: TRBJ1-5
D: .
CDR3: CARSLWAKGTRLNLFFQPQHF
DNA: .

V: TRBV24-1
size: .
J: TRBJ2-7
D: .
CDR3: CATSSTRYEQYF
DNA: TGTGCCACCAGTTCCACTCGCTACGAGCAGTACTTC

V: TRBV27
size: once
J: TRBJ2-3
D: .
CDR3: CASRLGDTQYF
DNA: TGTGCCAGCAGACTAGGGGATACGCAGTATTTT

V: TRBV19
size: .
J: TRBJ1-5
D: TRBD1
CDR3: CASSGTGGDLQPQHF
DNA: TGTGCCAGTAGTGGGACAGGGGGGGACCTTCAGCCCCAGCATTTT

V: TRBV19
size: .
J: TRBJ2-1
D: TRBD2
CDR3: CASSIMGGGPHEQFF
DNA: TGTGCCAGTAGTATTATGGGGGGAGGGCCTCATGAGCAGTTCTTC

V: TRBV11-2
size: few
J: TRBJ2-2
D: TRBD2
CDR3: CASRREYPGELFF
DNA: TGTGCCAGCAGGCGGGAGTATCCCGGGGAGCTGTTTTTT

V: TRBV7-9
size: .
J: TRBJ2-2
D: .
CDR3: CASSPPNSGTGELFF
DNA: TGTGCCAGCAGCCCCCCTAACTCGGGAACCGGGGAGCTGTTTTTT

V: TRBV9
size: few
J: TRBJ2-2
D: TRBD2
CDR3: CASSVQSGRNTGELFF
DNA: TGTGCCAGCAGCGTACAAAGCGGGAGGAACACCGGGGAGCTGTTTTTT

V: TRBV5-6
size: .
J: TRBJ1-4
D: .
CDR3: CASSPNGATNEKLFF
DNA: TGTGCCAGCAGCCCGAACGGTGCAACTAATGAAAAACTGTTTTTT

V: TRBV12-3/TRBV12-4
size: few
J: TRBJ2-7
D: TRBD1
CDR3: CASSFDRVHEQYF
DNA: TGTGCCAGCAGCTTCGACAGGGTCCACGAGCAGTACTTC

V: TRBV18
size: .
J: TRBJ2-7
D: TRBD2
CDR3: CASSPLSGRVTYEQYF
DNA: TGTGCCAGCTCACCACTCAGCGGGAGGGTCACCTACGAGCAGTACTTC

V: TRBV4-1
size: few
J: TRBJ1-5
D: .
CDR3: CASSQQGAGQPQHF
DNA: TGCGCCAGCAGCCAACAAGGGGCGGGACAGCCCCAGCATTTT

V: TRBV19
size: .
J: TRBJ2-1
D: .
CDR3: CASSMGQANNEQFF
DNA: TGTGCCAGTAGTATGGGCCAGGCAAACAATGAGCAGTTCTTC

V: TRBV29-1
size: .
J: TRBJ2-1
D: TRBD2
CDR3: CSVASFASGADSYNEQFF
DNA: TGCAGCGTCGCTAGTTTTGCTAGCGGAGCGGACTCCTACAATGAGCAGTTCTTC

V: TRBV5-1
size: .
J: TRBJ2-7
D: TRBD2
CDR3: CASSPQVAGVYEQYF
DNA: TGCGCCAGCAGCCCCCAGGTAGCGGGCGTCTACGAGCAGTACTTC

V: TRBV4-2
size: .
J: TRBJ1-1
D: .
CDR3: CASSQVPVNTEAFF
DNA: TGTGCCAGCAGCCAAGTCCCCGTGAACACTGAAGCTTTCTTT

V: TRBV19
size: once
J: TRBJ1-3
D: .
CDR3: CASNTQGSGNTIYF
DNA: TGTGCCAGTAATACCCAGGGCTCTGGAAACACCATATATTTT

V: TRBV20-1
size: .
J: TRBJ2-7
D: .
CDR3: CSAGERDEQYF
DNA: TGCAGTGCCGGTGAGAGGGACGAGCAGTACTTC

V: TRBV19
size: once
J: TRBJ2-7
D: .
CDR3: CASSITGSRSSYEQYF
DNA: TGTGCCAGTAGTATAACAGGATCTCGATCCTCCTACGAGCAGTACTTC

V: TRBV10-1
size: .
J: TRBJ2-7
D: .
CDR3: CASSDRGYEQYF
DNA: TGCGCCAGCAGTGACAGGGGCTACGAGCAGTACTTC

V: TRBV30
size: .
J: TRBJ2-7
D: TRBD1
CDR3: CAWSRTGGYEQYF
DNA: TGTGCCTGGAGTCGGACAGGAGGTTACGAGCAGTACTTC

V: TRBV5-1
size: .
J: TRBJ1-1
D: .
CDR3: CASSQGYPATEAFF
DNA: TGCGCCAGCAGCCAGGGGTATCCTGCGACTGAAGCTTTCTTT

V: TRBV7-9
size: .
J: TRBJ1-1
D: .
CDR3: CASSLGRWAFF
DNA: TGTGCCAGCAGCTTAGGGCGGTGGGCTTTCTTT

V: TRBV6-5
size: .
J: TRBJ2-7
D: .
CDR3: CASSYRTDSYEQYF
DNA: TGTGCCAGCAGTTACAGGACAGACTCCTACGAGCAGTACTTC

V: TRBV6-4
size: .
J: TRBJ2-3
D: .
CDR3: CASSPGHSTDTQYF
DNA: TGTGCCAGCAGCCCGGGACATAGCACAGATACGCAGTATTTT

V: TRBV5-1
size: .
J: TRBJ2-7
D: .
CDR3: CASSLDTHVLYEQYF
DNA: TGCGCCAGCAGCTTGGACACGCACGTTCTTTACGAGCAGTACTTC

V: TRBV11-2
size: .
J: TRBJ2-5
D: .
CDR3: CASSPAAGPGTQYF
DNA: TGTGCCAGCAGCCCAGCCGCAGGGCCGGGGACCCAGTACTTC

V: TRBV30
size: .
J: TRBJ2-5
D: .
CDR3: CAWELGGAMAQYF
DNA: TGTGCCTGGGAGTTGGGGGGGGCCATGGCCCAGTACTTC

V: TRBV6-1
size: .
J: TRBJ2-2
D: TRBD1
CDR3: CASSEDRGIGELFF
DNA: TGTGCCAGCAGTGAGGACAGGGGGATCGGGGAGCTGTTTTTT

V: TRBV11-3
size: .
J: TRBJ2-5
D: TRBD1
CDR3: CASSPGQAKTLKETQYF
DNA: TGTGCCAGCAGCCCGGGACAGGCTAAAACCTTAAAAGAGACCCAGTACTTC

V: TRBV3-1/TRBV3-2
size: .
J: TRBJ2-7
D: .
CDR3: CASSQGALTYEQYF
DNA: TGTGCCAGCAGCCAAGGGGCCCTCACCTACGAGCAGTACTTC

V: TRBV29-1
size: .
J: TRBJ1-2
D: TRBD1
CDR3: CSVQTGSNYGYTF
DNA: TGCAGCGTTCAGACAGGGAGTAACTATGGCTACACCTTC

V: TRBV9
size: .
J: TRBJ1-4
D: TRBD1
CDR3: CASSSGQGNEKLFF
DNA: TGTGCCAGCAGCTCGGGACAGGGGAATGAAAAACTGTTTTTT

V: TRBV29-1
size: .
J: TRBJ2-1
D: TRBD2
CDR3: CSARLAGATYNEQFF
DNA: TGCAGCGCGAGACTAGCGGGAGCTACCTACAATGAGCAGTTCTTC

V: TRBV6-8
size: .
J: TRBJ2-7
D: TRBD1
CDR3: CASSYYLAGGNEQYF
DNA: TGTGCCAGCAGTTACTATCTTGCAGGGGGCAACGAGCAGTACTTC

V: TRBV7-6
size: .
J: TRBJ1-4
D: TRBD1
CDR3: CASSLVPGGGSEKLFF
DNA: TGTGCCAGCAGCTTAGTCCCAGGGGGCGGGAGTGAAAAACTGTTTTTT

V: TRBV3-1/TRBV3-2
size: .
J: TRBJ2-7
D: .
CDR3: CASGRSYEQYF
DNA: TGTGCCAGCGGCAGATCCTACGAGCAGTACTTC

V: TRBV5-1
size: .
J: TRBJ2-7
D: TRBD1
CDR3: CASGSDRGGYEQYF
DNA: TGCGCCAGCGGATCGGACAGGGGAGGTTACGAGCAGTACTTC

V: TRBV6-5
size: .
J: TRBJ1-2
D: TRBD1
CDR3: CASRPDRGTNYGYTF
DNA: TGTGCCAGCAGGCCAGACAGGGGCACAAACTATGGCTACACCTTC

V: TRBV18
size: few
J: TRBJ2-2
D: .
CDR3: CASSPDTLNTGELFF
DNA: TGTGCCAGCTCCCCGGACACTCTGAACACCGGGGAGCTGTTTTTT

V: TRBV6-6
size: once
J: TRBJ2-5
D: .
CDR3: CASSFDEAWKETQYF
DNA: TGTGCCAGCAGCTTCGACGAGGCTTGGAAAGAGACCCAGTACTTC

V: TRBV28
size: once
J: TRBJ1-5
D: TRBD1
CDR3: CASRTSGTGKSQPQHF
DNA: TGTGCCAGCAGGACATCCGGGACAGGGAAAAGTCAGCCCCAGCATTTT

V: TRBV11-3
size: .
J: TRBJ2-2
D: TRBD1
CDR3: CASSSTTGVGGELFF
DNA: TGTGCCAGCAGCTCAACGACAGGGGTGGGCGGGGAGCTGTTTTTT

V: TRBV28
size: .
J: TRBJ2-5
D: TRBD2
CDR3: CASSFAGVTETQYF
DNA: TGTGCCAGCAGTTTCGCGGGAGTTACAGAGACCCAGTACTTC

V: TRBV4-1
size: .
J: TRBJ1-1
D: TRBD1
CDR3: CASSQAQGGGTEAFF
DNA: TGCGCCAGCAGCCAAGCCCAGGGGGGTGGCACTGAAGCTTTCTTT

V: TRBV24-1
size: .
J: TRBJ2-3
D: .
CDR3: CATSDDRFASTDTQYF
DNA: TGTGCCACCAGTGACGACAGGTTTGCTAGCACAGATACGCAGTATTTT